The 18 T cell receptor beta chains below come from one sample, sequenced in a study of T cell changes during pregnancy in multiple sclerosis. Clones were read by immunoSEQ multiplex PCR, and TCRdb kept only the in-frame ones, dropping some. The sample has about 52,000 clones, around 92% seen once. The material was CD4+ T cells from peripheral blood mononuclear cells, obtained in the third trimester of pregnancy. Receptors originate from a female donor with multiple sclerosis, enrolled in a pregnancy study.

The chain is built from TRBV29-1 and TRBJ1-4; TRBD1 is a possible D gene (5 bases). Trimming removed 4 bases from V and 7 bases from J, with 13 bases in between. The CDR3 has 13 amino acids. Germline CDR1 is SQVTM and CDR2 is ANQGSEA. The CDR3 sequence: CSVGGGRSEKLFF. For the CDR3, the DNA is TGCAGCGTTGGGGGCGGGAGATCTGAAAAACTGTTTTTT.

A few counts support this clone. This chain links TRBV4-1 with TRBJ2-1, with D unclear. The germline gives CDR1 MGHRA, CDR2 YSYEKL. Between the trimmed V and J ends, which lost 11 bases and 1 base, there was a span of 21 bases. The CDR3 length is 16 residues. Written as DNA, the CDR3 is TGCGCCGCCGCGGATCTTAATATAGTGTCCTACAATGAGCAGTTCTTC. Residues: CAAADLNIVSYNEQFF.

The chain links TRBV6-1 to TRBJ2-7; D remains unclear. Germline CDR1 reads MNHNS; CDR2 reads SASEGT. Trimming cost V 3 bases and J 5 bases, with 8 bases left between them. The CDR3 runs 12 residues. This chain's CDR3 is CASSDFTNEQYF. The DNA of the CDR3 is TGTGCCAGCAGTGATTTCACAAACGAGCAGTACTTC.

This clone was found once. The chain couples TRBV18 to TRBJ1-2; 8 nucleotides match TRBD1. The trim removed 3 bases at V and 3 bases at J, leaving 3 bases unmatched. In germline, CDR1 is KGHSH, CDR2 LQKENI. The CDR3 has 14 amino acids. Written as DNA, the CDR3 is TGTGCCAGCTCACCGGACAGGGCCGACTATGGCTACACCTTC. Its protein is CASSPDRADYGYTF.

This chain joins TRBV27 and TRBJ2-5; D is possibly TRBD2 (6 bases). This CDR3 comprises 14 residues. CDR1 is MNHEY, CDR2 SMNVEV, per germline (reference sequence). Trimming took off 6 bases at V and 4 bases at J, with 15 bases between the two ends. Here the CDR3 reads CASRDLEGVETQYF. In DNA form, the CDR3 reads TGTGCCAGCAGGGACCTGGAGGGCGTAGAGACCCAGTACTTC.

The V and J genes are TRBV5-6 and TRBJ1-2; D possibly corresponds to TRBD1 (6 bases). CDR1 and CDR2 from the germline V gene are SGHDT and YYEEEE. V lost 4 bases to trimming and J lost 3 bases, with 13 bases between them. The CDR3 totals 14 residues. The CDR3 bases are TGTGCCAGCAGCGAGAGGGGGGGCCACTATGGCTACACCTTC. Translation: CASSERGGHYGYTF.

The CDR3 is CASSLGLAGATDTQYF. In DNA, the CDR3 is TGTGCCAGCAGCTTGGGACTAGCGGGAGCGACAGATACGCAGTATTTT. The rearrangement joins TRBV5-4 to TRBJ2-3; TRBD2 matches 12 bases. V was pared by 0 bases and J by 3 bases, with 2 bases of the junction left unmatched. Germline V CDR1 and CDR2: SGHNT, YYREEE (reference sequence). The CDR3 has 16 residues.

This sequence joins TRBV11-2 and TRBJ1-1; D gene uncertain. The CDR3 covers 14 residues. Germline-derived CDR1 and CDR2 are SGHAT and FQNNGV. V gave up 5 bases and J gave up 3 bases, with 13 bases separating them. The CDR3: CASSPSRAHTEAFF. The CDR3 DNA reads as TGTGCCAGCAGCCCTTCGAGGGCGCACACTGAAGCTTTCTTT.

The chain employs TRBV11-2 and TRBJ1-2; 10 bases map to TRBD1. Trimming took 4 bases from V and 13 from J; bases not matched to a gene: 12. Germline V gene data show CDR1 as SGHAT and CDR2 as FQNNGV. CDR3 size: 14 residues. CDR3 amino acids: CASSSLKGTGAPTF. Written as DNA, the CDR3 is TGTGCCAGCAGCTCGCTGAAGGGGACAGGGGCCCCCACCTTC.

V and J are TRBV2 and TRBJ1-2, with 7 bases identical to TRBD1. Germline trimming cut 5 bases from V and 7 bases from J; bases unmatched to any gene: 7. This CDR3 is built from 13 residues. Germline CDR1 SNHLY, CDR2 FYNNEI. The CDR3 loop is CASSSGTAGGYTF. The CDR3 DNA sequence: TGTGCCAGCAGTTCCGGGACAGCGGGTGGCTACACCTTC.

This sequence joins TRBV5-4 and TRBJ2-3, with 14 nucleotides matching TRBD2. Per germline, CDR1 SGHNT and CDR2 YYREEE (reference sequence). This CDR3 region has 19 residues. J gave up 3 bases and V 0 bases, and 9 bases lay outside the gene matches. The CDR3 DNA follows: TGTGCCAGCAGCTTGGCTGGACTAGCGGGAGGCTACGCGACAGATACGCAGTATTTT. This encodes CASSLAGLAGGYATDTQYF.

This chain links TRBV7-7 with TRBJ1-5; TRBD1 matches 9 bases. Germline values: CDR1 SSHAT, CDR2 FNYEAQ (reference sequence). The trim removed 5 bases at V and 7 bases at J, leaving 3 bases unmatched. The CDR3 covers 13 residues. The CDR3 spells CASSVGTGQPQHF. CDR3 DNA: TGTGCCAGCAGCGTCGGGACAGGGCAGCCCCAGCATTTT.

J is TRBJ1-1 and V is TRBV11-2; tentatively, D is TRBD1 (5 bases). V was pared by 4 bases and J by 1 base, with 13 bases between. The CDR3 extends over 15 amino acids. Germline V lookup: CDR1 SGHAT, CDR2 FQNNGV. This chain's CDR3 is CASSYRPGENTEAFF. The DNA of the CDR3 is TGTGCCAGCAGCTACCGTCCGGGGGAGAACACTGAAGCTTTCTTT. The full variable domain, rest sourced from reference TRBV11-2 and TRBJ1-1, is EAGVAQSPRYKIIEKRQSVAFWCNPISGHATLYWYQQILGQGPKLLIQFQNNGVVDDSQLPKDRFSAERLKGVDSTLKIQPAKLEDSAVYLCASSYRPGENTEAFFGQGTRLTVV.

V and J are TRBV29-1 and TRBJ1-1; D perhaps matches TRBD1 (6 bases). This CDR3 has 15 amino acids. Trimming removed 6 bases from V and 4 bases from J, with 21 bases in between. Germline lookup yields CDR1 SQVTM and CDR2 ANQGSEA. This chain's CDR3 is CSVPPPKTGGTEAFF. As DNA, the CDR3 is TGCAGCGTACCCCCCCCTAAGACAGGAGGCACTGAAGCTTTCTTT.

The rearrangement uses TRBV10-3 and TRBJ2-1; 9 bases fit TRBD1. The V gene's germline CDR1 is ENHRY and CDR2 SYGVKD. This CDR3 region has 14 residues. Losses at the gene ends were 4 bases for V and 5 bases for J; bases not matched to a gene: 3. The CDR3 DNA is TGTGCCATCAGTGTTCGGACAGGGGACAATGAGCAGTTCTTC. Amino acid sequence: CAISVRTGDNEQFF.

The chain joins TRBV28 to TRBJ2-7; 7 nucleotides align to TRBD1. Trimming cost V 7 bases and J 1 base; bases outside gene matches: 7. This CDR3 region has 14 residues. Germline lookup yields CDR1 MDHEN and CDR2 SYDVKM. The CDR3 nucleotides read TGTGCCAGCATCGACAGGGAGAAATCCTACGAGCAGTACTTC. Protein product: CASIDREKSYEQYF. The full variable domain, rest sourced from reference TRBV28 and TRBJ2-7, is DVKVTQSSRYLVKRTGEKVFLECVQDMDHENMFWYRQDPGLGLRLIYFSYDVKMKEKGDIPEGYSVSREKKERFSLILESASTNQTSMYLCASIDREKSYEQYFGPGTRLTVT.

V and J are TRBV7-2 and TRBJ1-4; no clear D gene. The V and J ends lost 7 bases and 0 bases respectively, with 15 bases between them. Germline V gene data show CDR1 as SGHTA and CDR2 as FQGNSA. The CDR3 has 16 residues. The CDR3 spells CASKGAETATNEKLFF. CDR3 bases: TGTGCCAGCAAAGGAGCGGAGACTGCAACTAATGAAAAACTGTTTTTT.

The gene calls are TRBV28 and TRBJ1-2; a possible D gene is TRBD1 (6 bases). The CDR3 is 13 amino acids. V lost 5 bases and J lost 4, with 11 bases in between. The germline gives CDR1 MDHEN, CDR2 SYDVKM. The CDR3 is CASSTGRVYGYTF. In DNA form, the CDR3 reads TGTGCCAGCAGTACAGGGAGGGTCTATGGCTACACCTTC.